This is a list of T cell receptor beta chains from one sample in a study of human thymus T cells. Sequencing was performed with immunoSEQ multiplex PCR; in TCRdb, only in-frame clones are kept and a portion is missing. Of 60,000 to 75,000 clones in the sample, 85% to 95% were seen once. Input material: thymus tissue. Receptors originate from a girl under three years old with a congenital heart defect but otherwise immunologically healthy. Both conserved end residues are trimmed from each CDR3. A D gene is named only where the DNA matches it firmly.

V gene	J gene	D gene	CDR3 protein
TRBV12-5	TRBJ1-2	TRBD1	ASALSPGTGNYGYT
TRBV29-1	TRBJ2-5	TRBD2	SVEDPTSGRASETQY
TRBV6-4	TRBJ2-1	NA	ASSDSREGPNEQF
TRBV10-2	TRBJ1-3	NA	ASRGAGNTIY
TRBV28	TRBJ1-2	NA	ASSLRPGVVYGYT
TRBV19	TRBJ2-7	NA	ASSQRGNEQY
TRBV5-1	TRBJ2-1	TRBD2	ASSRRLAGGSSYNEQF
TRBV23-1	TRBJ1-5	NA	ASSQFQEQVNPSNQPQH
TRBV6-5	TRBJ1-1	NA	ASSSEAF
TRBV28	TRBJ2-1	NA	ASSLRAPGGTRLNNEQF
TRBV7-3	TRBJ1-1	NA	ASSPPRRAF
TRBV5-6	TRBJ1-5	TRBD1	ASSFQGAGNQPQH
TRBV18	TRBJ1-2	TRBD1	ASSPRKGAYGYT
TRBV5-1	TRBJ2-2	TRBD2	ASWETSGRNTGELF
TRBV5-4	TRBJ1-2	TRBD1	ASSSGQGCNLYGYT
TRBV10-3	TRBJ1-2	NA	AISDAGLGVSYYGYT
TRBV5-1	TRBJ2-3	NA	ASSRQGGTDTQY
TRBV12-5	TRBJ1-1	NA	ASGLALEGEGVDTEAF
TRBV27	TRBJ2-7	NA	ASSAPGLDYEQY
TRBV19	TRBJ2-7	NA	ASSRPKGTGIYEQY
TRBV28	TRBJ1-1	NA	ASSFPKKLALNTEAF
TRBV2	TRBJ2-7	NA	ASARRSSYEQY
TRBV30	TRBJ2-3	NA	AWRQPRNTDTQY
TRBV5-1	TRBJ1-1	NA	ASSFWVNTEAF
TRBV5-1	TRBJ2-7	NA	ASSLTGDYLYEQY
TRBV28	TRBJ1-1	NA	ASRTQPRGELTEAF
TRBV19	TRBJ2-7	TRBD1	ASRSGQVKPYEQY
TRBV7-8	TRBJ2-1	TRBD2	ASSPPISIGSGNDEQF
TRBV5-4	TRBJ1-2	TRBD1	ASSRYLTRTGDATIYGYT
TRBV5-1	TRBJ2-7	TRBD2	ASSRDYYEQY
TRBV5-6	TRBJ2-4	NA	ASTGFRAKNIQY
TRBV4-2	TRBJ1-4	NA	ASSRGGKTNEKLF
TRBV5-8	TRBJ2-1	NA	ASRSWGRAGEQF
TRBV25-1	TRBJ2-7	TRBD2	ASREGFSYEQY
TRBV27	TRBJ2-7	TRBD1	ASSRDRVSPYEQY
TRBV12-1	TRBJ2-7	NA	ASSSGTRDTYEQY
TRBV12-5	TRBJ1-5	NA	ASAKEGSFNQPQH
TRBV25-1	TRBJ1-3	NA	ASSEYGTPFDDTIY
TRBV4-3	TRBJ1-4	NA	ASSHGNQPRLSTNEKLF
TRBV7-9	TRBJ2-3	NA	ASSYRGPRTDTQY
TRBV9	TRBJ2-1	NA	ASSAHKSAYNEQF
TRBV27	TRBJ2-4	NA	ASSPGQRNIQY
TRBV11-2	TRBJ2-7	TRBD2	ASSWGLGLAGDYEQY
TRBV7-9	TRBJ2-7	TRBD1	ASSNRGLDGSVSYEQY
TRBV15	TRBJ1-4	NA	ATSESVGAGGEKLF
TRBV29-1	TRBJ2-5	NA	SVVGEGETQY
TRBV6-5	TRBJ2-3	NA	ASSWEEDTDTQY
TRBV15	TRBJ1-2	NA	ATSREWGSPAYGYT
TRBV4-3	TRBJ2-7	NA	ASSQDRSSPHEQY
TRBV15	TRBJ1-4	TRBD1	ATRVGQATWQKLF